Presented here are 25 T cell receptor beta chains from one specimen sequenced in a study of blood T cell repertoires in COVID-19 (TCRdb year 2020). To prepare the library, the immunoSEQ multiplex PCR assay was applied. In its TCRdb copy, this immuneACCESS table keeps in-frame sequences only and misses some clones. Where compared with another copy, unresolved V genes explain less than half of these, and the others have no known cause. This sample gives around 160,000 clones in total; roughly 88% of them show up just once. The top ten hold 8% of the sample. The specimen was peripheral blood. These receptors came from a woman aged 60-70 years with COVID-19, enrolled during active disease.

The chain couples TRBV11-1 to TRBJ1-1; D call uncertain. V dropped 2 bases and J dropped 8 bases, with 15 bases sitting between them. Germline lookup yields CDR1 SGHAT and CDR2 FQDESV (reference sequence). This CDR3 contains 14 residues. The DNA for the CDR3 is TGTGCCAGCAGCTTAAACGTTCTCGGGTTCGAAGCTTTCTTT. Its translation is CASSLNVLGFEAFF. The complete variable domain, with remaining parts taken from reference TRBV11-1 and TRBJ1-1, reads EAEVAQSPRYKITEKSQAVAFWCDPISGHATLYWYRQILGQGPELLVQFQDESVVDDSQLPKDRFSAERLKGVDSTLKIQPAELGDSAMYLCASSLNVLGFEAFFGQGTRLTVV.

The chain employs TRBV7-9 and TRBJ2-2, with a tentative D call TRBD1 (7 bases). The ends were cut back, 5 bases at V and 7 bases at J, with 14 bases in the middle. Germline CDR1 is SEHNR and CDR2 is FQNEAQ (reference sequence). CDR3 length: 14 residues. For the CDR3, the DNA is TGTGCCAGCAGCAGTTCAGGGGGGAACGGGGAGCTGTTTTTT. Translation gives CASSSSGGNGELFF.

Worth noting for this clone: The junction and the germline gene differ at one end; a read error may be behind it. V gene TRBV7-7 combines with J gene TRBJ2-2, with TRBD1 matching 8 bases. Germline V gene sequence: CDR1 SSHAT, CDR2 FNYEAQ (reference sequence). The CDR3 is made up of 17 amino acids. CDR3 sequence: CASSLGIQGANTGELFF. Written as DNA, the CDR3 is TGTGCTAGCAGCTTAGGGATACAGGGGGCGAACACCGGGGAGCTGTTTTTT.

The CDR3 DNA is TGTGCCAGCAGACGGGGGGTTTATAGCAATCAGCCCCAGCATTTT. It yields the protein CASRRGVYSNQPQHF. The chain has TRBV7-2 and TRBJ1-5, with D tentatively TRBD1 (5 bases). Germline values: CDR1 SGHTA, CDR2 FQGNSA. V lost 6 bases and J 0 bases, leaving 12 bases between the germline ends. The CDR3 contains 15 residues.

The chain carries TRBV7-2 and TRBJ2-1; 10 bases match TRBD2. The CDR3 runs 15 residues. V was clipped by 5 bases and J by 7 bases; unmatched bases: 8. CDR1 is SGHTA, CDR2 FQGNSA, per germline. CDR3 sequence (DNA): TGTGCCAGCAGCCCCCGAGCGGGGGGGGCAAATGAGCAGTTCTTC. Translated, it gives CASSPRAGGANEQFF.

The CDR3 is CATSRERLTGGNSPLHF. CDR3 DNA: TGTGCCACCAGCAGAGAAAGACTGACAGGGGGTAATTCACCCCTCCACTTT. The genes are TRBV15 and TRBJ1-6; 9 nucleotides match TRBD1. The CDR3 has 17 amino acids. V lost 0 bases and J lost 6; bases outside the gene matches: 6. Germline V gene data show CDR1 as LNHNV and CDR2 as YYDKDF (reference sequence).

The rearrangement joins TRBV19 to TRBJ2-7, with a tentative D call TRBD1 (5 bases). The germline gives CDR1 LNHDA, CDR2 SQIVND (reference sequence). There are 10 residues in the CDR3. The ends were cut back, 11 bases at V and 5 bases at J, with 10 bases in the middle. CDR3 nucleotides: TGTGCCCCTAGGGGCGACGAGCAGTACTTC. It specifies CAPRGDEQYF. Full variable domain (missing parts from reference TRBV19 and TRBJ2-7): DGGITQSPKYLFRKEGQNVTLSCEQNLNHDAMYWYRQDPGQGLRLIYYSQIVNDFQKGDIAEGYSVSREKKESFPLTVTSAQKNPTAFYLCAPRGDEQYFGPGTRLTVT.

The gene calls are TRBV15 and TRBJ2-7, with D maybe TRBD2 (6 bases). The CDR3 contains 15 residues. Per the germline V gene, CDR1 is LNHNV and CDR2 is YYDKDF (reference sequence). Trimming took off 0 bases at V and 0 bases at J, with 9 bases between the two ends. The CDR3, as DNA: TGTGCCACCAGCAGAGAACTAGCCTTCTCCTACGAGCAGTACTTC. It codes for CATSRELAFSYEQYF.

V gene TRBV18 combines with J gene TRBJ1-2; 7 bases fit TRBD1. Germline loops: CDR1 KGHSH, CDR2 LQKENI. Trimming took 2 bases from V and 5 from J; bases not matched to a gene: 8. This CDR3 spans 15 amino acids. CDR3 protein: CASSPRTGYDYGYTF. The CDR3 region has the DNA TGTGCCAGCTCACCAAGGACAGGCTATGATTATGGCTACACCTTC.

Comments on this clone: The junction and the germline gene differ at one end; a read error may be behind it. The chain couples TRBV7-7 to TRBJ1-1; D call uncertain. Germline lookup yields CDR1 SSHAT and CDR2 FNYEAQ (reference sequence). This CDR3 has 13 residues. DNA of the CDR3: TGTGCTAGCAGCATGAGGGCTGGCACTGAAGCTTTCTTT. Amino acid sequence: CASSMRAGTEAFF.

DNA for the CDR3: TGTGCCAGTAGTGCACAGGGGGACACTGAAGCTTTCTTT. Translated: CASSAQGDTEAFF. The chain combines TRBV19 with TRBJ1-1, with TRBD1 matching over 8 bases. The CDR3 totals 13 residues. J gave up 3 bases and V 5 bases, and 2 bases lay outside the gene matches. From germline, CDR1 is LNHDA and CDR2 SQIVND (reference sequence).

V is TRBV29-1 and J is TRBJ1-1; D ambiguous. Trimming took 2 bases from V and 5 from J, leaving 15 bases between them. The CDR3 length is 14 residues. In germline, CDR1 is SQVTM, CDR2 ANQGSEA. CDR3 sequence: CSVEKRLAGTEAFF. CDR3 nucleotide sequence: TGCAGCGTTGAAAAAAGGCTTGCGGGGACTGAAGCTTTCTTT. The full variable domain, with the rest looked up from reference TRBV29-1 and TRBJ1-1, is SAVISQKPSRDICQRGTSLTIQCQVDSQVTMMFWYRQQPGQSLTLIATANQGSEATYESGFVIDKFPISRPNLTFSTLTVSNMSPEDSSIYLCSVEKRLAGTEAFFGQGTRLTVV.

The chain recombines TRBV11-1 with TRBJ2-5, with 9 bases identical to TRBD2. This CDR3 region has 14 residues. Losses at the gene ends were 3 bases for V and 5 bases for J; bases not matched to a gene: 4. CDR1 and CDR2 from the germline V gene are SGHAT and FQDESV (reference sequence). The CDR3 here is CASSFASGTETQYF. The CDR3 nucleotides read TGTGCCAGCAGCTTTGCTAGCGGGACCGAGACCCAGTACTTC.

V and J are TRBV7-2 and TRBJ2-1, with TRBD2 matching over 8 bases. The CDR3 runs to 15 residues. Trimming removed 1 base from V and 6 bases from J; junction bases left unmatched: 5. Germline lookup yields CDR1 SGHTA and CDR2 FQGNSA. This CDR3 reads CASSLDMGLVNEQFF. The CDR3 coding sequence is TGTGCCAGCAGCTTAGATATGGGACTAGTCAATGAGCAGTTCTTC.

The V and J genes are TRBV28 and TRBJ1-5; possible D gene TRBD1, 5 bases. The CDR3 extends over 15 amino acids. Trimming cost V 5 bases and J 4 bases, with 15 bases left between them. CDR1 and CDR2 from the germline V gene are MDHEN and SYDVKM. CDR3 in amino acids: CASSPPGGENQPQHF. CDR3 coding DNA: TGTGCCAGCAGTCCCCCCGGGGGAGAGAATCAGCCCCAGCATTTT.

The chain joins TRBV12-3 or TRBV12-4 to TRBJ1-2; D is uncertain. The V gene lost 6 bases and the J gene lost 4 bases, with 12 bases spanning the gap. The CDR3 is 13 amino acids. The CDR3 DNA reads as TGTGCCAGCAGGAACGGGGTGGGCTATGGCTACACCTTC. Translation gives CASRNGVGYGYTF.

This chain connects TRBV5-1 to TRBJ2-2; 7 bases line up with TRBD1. Germline V gives CDR1 SGHRS, CDR2 YFSETQ. The trim removed 2 bases at V and 3 bases at J, leaving 10 bases unmatched. The CDR3 covers 17 residues. CDR3 in amino acids: CASSFASSGTDTGELFF. The CDR3 DNA follows: TGCGCCAGCAGCTTTGCGTCCTCAGGGACAGACACCGGGGAGCTGTTTTTT.

V usage is TRBV3-1 (or the pseudogene TRBV3-2) and J usage is TRBJ2-1, with TRBD1 identical over 7 bases. Per the germline V gene, CDR1 is LGHDT and CDR2 is YNNKEL (reference sequence). The CDR3 sequence is 15 residues long. J was trimmed by 9 bases and V by 1 base; bases with no gene match: 9. CDR3 coding DNA: TGTGCCAGCAGCCAAGGAGGGACAGCTCAGGGTGAGCAGTTCTTC. It is translated as CASSQGGTAQGEQFF.

The gene calls are TRBV14 and TRBJ1-2; D might be TRBD1 (5 bases). The CDR3 covers 14 residues. Germline lookup yields CDR1 SGHDN and CDR2 FVKESK. V lost 4 bases to trimming and J lost 3 bases, with 12 bases between them. The CDR3 nucleotides are TGTGCCAGCAGCCCCCGGGGGTCCCACTATGGCTACACCTTC. As protein: CASSPRGSHYGYTF.

This sequence joins TRBV7-9 and TRBJ1-3; D remains ambiguous. CDR1 and CDR2 (germline): SEHNR, FQNEAQ (reference sequence). The CDR3 totals 14 residues. V lost 5 bases and J lost 8, with 16 bases in between. The CDR3, as DNA: TGTGCCAGCAGCACGCCCCGAGAGGCGGACACCATATATTTT. Translated: CASSTPREADTIYF.

The chain joins TRBV5-6 to TRBJ1-2; 9 bases fit TRBD1. Germline V lookup: CDR1 SGHDT, CDR2 YYEEEE. The CDR3 length is 15 residues. J gave up 6 bases and V 0 bases, and 6 bases lay outside the gene matches. CDR3 DNA: TGTGCCAGCAGCTTGGGGCGGTGGACAGGGGATGGCTACACCTTC. This sequence encodes CASSLGRWTGDGYTF.

The chain links TRBV2 to TRBJ2-2; TRBD1 aligns across 9 bases. This CDR3 is 15 amino acids long. Germline lookup yields CDR1 SNHLY and CDR2 FYNNEI. The junction had 9 bases not matched to a gene; V was cut back by 6 bases and J by 7 bases. This chain's CDR3 is CASRFDRGSGGELFF. CDR3 nucleotide sequence: TGTGCCAGCAGGTTTGACAGGGGGTCTGGCGGGGAGCTGTTTTTT. Full variable domain (remainder filled in from reference TRBV2 and TRBJ2-2): EPEVTQTPSHQVTQMGQEVILRCVPISNHLYFYWYRQILGQKVEFLVSFYNNEISEKSEIFDDQFSVERPDGSNFTLKIRSTKLEDSAMYFCASRFDRGSGGELFFGEGSRLTVL.

The chain joins TRBV18 to TRBJ2-3, with 10 positions matching TRBD2. After removal of 2 bases from V and 3 bases from J, the junction contained 2 bases not matched to a gene. The germline CDR1 and CDR2 sequences are KGHSH and LQKENI. The CDR3 has 15 residues. The CDR3 region has the DNA TGTGCCAGCTCACCAGCTAGCGGGGGAACAGATACGCAGTATTTT. Translated, it gives CASSPASGGTDTQYF.

V and J are TRBV5-1 and TRBJ2-3; 8 bases agree with TRBD2. This CDR3 comprises 15 residues. Looked up from germline, CDR1 is SGHRS and CDR2 is YFSETQ. V dropped 5 bases and J dropped 0; count of bases not matched to a gene: 5. CDR3 DNA sequence: TGCGCCAGCAGAAGGATAGCGGGGAGCACAGATACGCAGTATTTT. Its translation is CASRRIAGSTDTQYF.

This clone was counted a single time. This chain uses TRBV4-1 with TRBJ2-7, with TRBD2 matching 15 bases. Germline CDR1 is MGHRA and CDR2 is YSYEKL. The V segment lost 2 bases and the J segment 2 bases; nucleotides outside the gene matches: 7. There are 18 residues in the CDR3. As DNA, the CDR3 is TGCGCCAGCAGCCAACCGGGACTAGCGGGGGGTCTTACCTACGAGCAGTACTTC. Translation gives CASSQPGLAGGLTYEQYF.